This T cell receptor (beta chain) was captured in a study of CD8 T cells in Susac syndrome (dated by TCRdb to the late 2010s). For the wider study: Whether CD8+ T cell activation and differentiation in Susac syndrome was antigen driven was tested using repertoire sequencing. The clonality of the CD8+ T cell repertoire was compared across approximately twelve healthy donors, some 14 Susac syndrome patients and roughly 16 multiple sclerosis patients. The investigation overall reported the following: The number of individuals in the TCR sequencing and HLA analysis was acknowledged as relatively small.

Regarding this clonotype: There is no known antigen for this receptor. The sample holds no much larger clone one base away, and base qualities are not on file.

RNA was extracted with the RNeasy kit and roughly 0.5 to 1 ug was reverse transcribed using random hexamers. TCR beta CDR3 regions were amplified with the immunoSEQ multiplex PCR assay covering 54 Vbeta and 13 Jbeta segments. To correct PCR amplification bias, a synthetic template baseline was used for both primer optimization and computational correction. On the authors' methods: Reads were assigned to V, D and J genes according to IMGT and analyzed in immunoSEQ Analyzer, with only productive sequences retained. Clonality was computed as one minus Shannon entropy normalized by log2 of the number of productive unique sequences. For each patient and control, public and private clones were evaluated among the 100 most prevalent clones. Clones were defined as Susac-specific if absent from the healthy and MS cohorts, from approximately 1,100 published viral clones and from other ImmuneACCESS disease sequences. TCRdb took the public reads, trimmed them with fastp at Q25, ran MiXCR for clone calling and kept in-frame beta chains. Entries are consolidated by CDR3 protein sequence, retaining the most common genes and DNA. The V and J calls were determined by TCRdb, not by the authors. The sample data list about 80,000 distinct CDR3 sequences, and around 94% of these were observed just once. The ten largest account for about 0.28% of the sample.

Trimmed from V: 5 bases; trimmed from J: 6 bases; junction bases lacking a gene match: 11. CDR3 length: 16 amino acids, cysteine to phenylalanine. Left in the record is the CDR3 DNA by itself, 48 bases read in frame from the first base. According to the germline V gene (reference sequence), CDR1 reads LNHNV and CDR2 reads YYDKDF. High-throughput TCR beta sequencing profiled peripheral blood CD8+ and CD4+ T cells from healthy donors, Susac syndrome patients and multiple sclerosis patients. The healthy donors served as controls matched for age and sex. Bulk CD8+ and CD4+ T cells were purified by magnetic negative isolation, whereas CD8+ TEMRA cells were enriched by FACS. Blood was drawn into EDTA tubes, processed within 24 hours, and PBMCs were isolated by density gradient centrifugation. PBMCs intended for TCR sequencing were cryopreserved in liquid nitrogen and thawed later in a water bath at 37 degrees C. Purity of sorted or isolated CD4+, CD8+ and CD8+ TEMRA cells was at least 90%.

The specimen was CD8+ T cells from PBMCs. The TCR was taken from a human donor in good health. The chain is encoded by TRBV15 joined to TRBJ2-7; TRBD2 aligns with 12 central bases. The bases read TGTGCCACCAGCCGCTCCTGGACTAGCGGGGCCGTCGAGCAGTACTTC. It codes for CATSRSWTSGAVEQYF. Beyond the CDR3, the reference TRBV15 and TRBJ2-7 genes provide the residues; the full variable domain reads: DAMVIQNPRYQVTQFGKPVTLSCSQTLNHNVMYWYQQKSSQAPKLLFHYYDKDFNNEADTPDNFQSRRPNTSFCFLDIRSPGLGDTAMYLCATSRSWTSGAVEQYFGPGTRLTVT.